This TCR beta chain was identified in a study of response to subunit inactivated influenza vaccine. Points from the study as a whole: Few additional T cells are recruited per seasonal influenza vaccination, authors suggested.

The table lists this clonotype with a few counts. The antigen is unknown. TCRdb re-analysed the RT-PCR reads in MiXCR, keeping a single row per CDR3 protein. The sample consists of around 750,000 distinct CDR3 sequences, around 20% of them appearing once. The specimen comprised PBMCs from blood, sampled less than 6 days after vaccination. The sequence derives from a man between 45 and 60 years old who received an inactivated influenza vaccine.

CDR3 sequence (DNA): TGCAGTGCTGACACCGAAAACAGGCCTTCCTACGAGCAGTACTTC. It yields the protein CSADTENRPSYEQYF. The chain employs TRBV20-1 and TRBJ2-7; the D gene is possibly TRBD1 (5 bases). The CDR3 length is 15 residues. CDR1 and CDR2 (germline): DFQATT, SNEGSKA (reference sequence). The V gene lost 5 bases and the J gene lost 1 base, with 18 bases spanning the gap.